This T cell receptor (beta chain) stems from a study of T cell responses to AZD1222 COVID-19 vaccine. This clone showed up just once. No antigen is known for it. Here immunoSEQ multiplex PCR was the method, and the copy in TCRdb shows in-frame clones only, minus some. Counted here are roughly 120,000 clones, more than 70% occurring once; the ten biggest clones make up more than 4%. CDR3 length equals 15 residues. V dropped 4 bases and J dropped 6; count of bases not matched to a gene: 5. CDR1 SGHRS and CDR2 YFSETQ come from the germline V gene. Overall study findings and caveats: Sampling that yielded the repertoires occurred only after the peak T cell response.

The source of this sequence is an adult in good health. This chain connects TRBV5-1 to TRBJ2-2; 11 bases agree with TRBD1. This sample comprised peripheral blood, obtained on day 0 of AZD1222 vaccination. The CDR3 nucleotides read TGCGCCAGCAGCCCCGGGACAGGGGGGTCCGGGGAGCTGTTTTTT. Translation gives CASSPGTGGSGELFF.